What follows is one T cell receptor (beta chain) and its context. The antigen is undetermined. Lung cancer patients with chemo-refractory metastatic non-small-cell disease were given focal radiation plus CTLA-4 blockade with ipilimumab. The CDR3 consists of 14 residues. The germline gives CDR1 SGHRS, CDR2 YFSETQ. V was trimmed by 4 bases and J by 6 bases, leaving 14 bases between them. The sample is drawn from a study of radiotherapy plus CTLA-4 blockade in lung cancer. About the research overall: Objective response was observed in roughly 17% of patients, and disease control in roughly 30%.

General study results and limits: Early blood T cell clone dynamics, with interferon-beta, were reported to best predict response. The study found tumor-derived TCR clones expanded in blood after radiotherapy plus ipilimumab.

This table comes from immunoSEQ multiplex PCR, and its TCRdb copy is limited to in-frame clones, with some not included. The top ten clones hold roughly 7% of a sample with tens of thousands of clones, approximately 78% of them seen once. The chain is built from TRBV5-1 and TRBJ1-5; maybe TRBD1 (6 bases). The sequence was obtained from a human donor with non-small cell lung cancer who had a complete response to radiotherapy plus ipilimumab. Material: peripheral blood, obtained from a patient treated with radiotherapy plus ipilimumab. The CDR3 loop reads CASSPEGGVQPQHF. The CDR3 DNA is TGCGCCAGCAGCCCGGAGGGGGGCGTTCAGCCCCAGCATTTT.